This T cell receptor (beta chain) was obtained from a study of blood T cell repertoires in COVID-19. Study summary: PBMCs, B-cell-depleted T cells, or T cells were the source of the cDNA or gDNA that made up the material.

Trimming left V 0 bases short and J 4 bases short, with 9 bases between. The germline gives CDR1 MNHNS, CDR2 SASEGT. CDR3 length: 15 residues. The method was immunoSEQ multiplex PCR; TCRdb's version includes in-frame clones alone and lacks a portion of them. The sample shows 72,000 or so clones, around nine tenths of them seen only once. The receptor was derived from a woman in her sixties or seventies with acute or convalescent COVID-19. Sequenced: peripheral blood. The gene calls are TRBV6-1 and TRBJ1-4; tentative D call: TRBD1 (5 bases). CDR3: CASSEASQVNEKLFF. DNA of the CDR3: TGTGCCAGCAGTGAAGCATCACAGGTTAATGAAAAACTGTTTTTT.